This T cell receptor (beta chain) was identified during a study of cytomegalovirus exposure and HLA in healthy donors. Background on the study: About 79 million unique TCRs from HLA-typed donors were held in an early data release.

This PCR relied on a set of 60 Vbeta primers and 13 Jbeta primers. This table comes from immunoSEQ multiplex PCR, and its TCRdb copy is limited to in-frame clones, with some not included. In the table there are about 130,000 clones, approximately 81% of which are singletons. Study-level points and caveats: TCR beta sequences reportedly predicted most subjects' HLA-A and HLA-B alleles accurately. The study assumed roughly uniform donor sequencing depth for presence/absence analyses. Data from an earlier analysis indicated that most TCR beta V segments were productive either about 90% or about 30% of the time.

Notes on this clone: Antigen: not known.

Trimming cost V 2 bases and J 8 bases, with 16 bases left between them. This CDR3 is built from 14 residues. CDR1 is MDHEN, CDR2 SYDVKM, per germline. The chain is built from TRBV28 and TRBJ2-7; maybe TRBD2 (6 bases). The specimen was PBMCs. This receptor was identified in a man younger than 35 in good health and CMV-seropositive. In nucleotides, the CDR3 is TGTGCCAGCAGTTTACCCCAGGGTGGCGGGAAGCAGTACTTC. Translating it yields CASSLPQGGGKQYF.